These T cell receptor beta chains were read from a single sample in a study of cytomegalovirus exposure and HLA in healthy donors. The repertoire was sequenced with immunoSEQ multiplex PCR; TCRdb's copy has only in-frame clones and lacks some. The sample has some 130,000 clones; around 80% are singletons. The sample comprised PBMCs. All receptors derive from a woman between 18 and 29 years old in good health and CMV-seronegative. Each CDR3 is given without its conserved first and last residue. Each record gives: clone size, V gene, CDR3 protein. The size of a clone is reported for some rows only, either as once, few or many, or as a class for expanded clones.

NA	TRBV6-1	ASRTSGSGELF
NA	TRBV7-9	ASSRWEGQETQY
few	TRBV4-1	ASSQWTSADTQY
few	TRBV19	ASSPRTGGNTEAF
NA	TRBV6-5	ASRLDTNSYEQY
NA	TRBV5-1	ASSLDRGRAAF
NA	TRBV5-4	ASSFIGNTEAF
NA	TRBV7-9	ASSSGGQTEAF
once	TRBV5-4	ASSSGGTSGNEQF
once	TRBV7-9	ASSFTSGPYQSSYNEQF
NA	TRBV7-9	ASSLANSYEQY
NA	TRBV27	ATRAVSTDTQY
NA	TRBV6-6	ASSYSGPGNTIY
once	TRBV29-1	SARDSTYEQY
NA	TRBV12-5	ASGSYTGDDNQPQH
NA	TRBV15	ATPPEENSPLH
NA	TRBV7-9	ASSLGQGMGELF
NA	TRBV29-1	SVVRSNYGYT
NA	TRBV10-3	AIKREGNEQF
NA	TRBV5-1	ASSLEVARQETQY
NA	TRBV27	ASSFRGQGMF
NA	TRBV5-6	ASSLPGQGRNEQF
NA	TRBV25-1	ASSETGALGYT
NA	TRBV6-5	ASSYETSGSPGELF
NA	TRBV5-4	ATRGLAGSNEQF
once	TRBV5-4	ASSLDRGNTIY
NA	TRBV27	ASSSHRSSYNEQF
NA	TRBV5-1	ASSLVDRGADTQY
NA	TRBV30	ACTSGNRYEQY
NA	TRBV5-1	ASSFGGTRDNEQF
NA	TRBV25-1	ASSEVGNNSPLH
once	TRBV19	ASSLLSGGFNTEAF
NA	TRBV9	ASSVGRDRGYGYT
NA	TRBV27	ASSSGDRSDTQY
NA	TRBV7-2	ASSLFAGADGYT
NA	TRBV11-1	ASSSDRGIDEQF
NA	TRBV5-5	ASSKKPGTESTDTQY
NA	TRBV27	ASSWTSGASYEQY
NA	TRBV4-2	ASSQEGLSYEQY
NA	TRBV6-6	ASSYSEGGEQF
NA	TRBV6-5	ASSYSGQGKHT
NA	TRBV4-1	ASSQVSGRAYEQY
NA	TRBV12-5	ASGSLAANYGYT
NA	TRBV6-5	ASSYSGNPESPQY
few	TRBV30	AWKSRKRAHEQF